The clone carrying this T cell receptor beta chain appeared a few times. Its target is unknown. This sample stems from a study of OX40 agonist ivuxolimab in advanced cancers. Across the whole study: In three patients, partial responses were observed, one with hepatocellular carcinoma and two with cutaneous melanoma. Study outcomes and limitations: In general, CD8+ T cells held more expanded clones than CD4+ did, on average. Patients who responded partially at 0.1-3.0 mg/kg showed clonal expansion ranking among the lowest.

V lost 3 bases to trimming and J lost 8 bases, with 4 bases between them. The germline gives CDR1 MDHEN, CDR2 SYDVKM. The CDR3 has 11 amino acids. TCRdb's table, derived via immunoSEQ multiplex PCR, lists solely in-frame clones and lacks some. The sample lists about 19,000 clones, about 70% occurring once. Researchers took blood at baseline, on cycle 4 day 1, and on cycle 7 day 1. This material consisted of CD4+ or CD8+ T cells sorted from blood, taken in a trial of the OX40 agonist ivuxolimab. This clonotype was sampled from an adult with an advanced solid tumor such as melanoma, head and neck, liver or kidney cancer. The rearrangement links TRBV28 to TRBJ1-4; D is undetermined. CDR3 nucleotide sequence: TGTGCCAGCAGTTTCGGCGAAAAACTGTTTTTT. This gives the protein CASSFGEKLFF.